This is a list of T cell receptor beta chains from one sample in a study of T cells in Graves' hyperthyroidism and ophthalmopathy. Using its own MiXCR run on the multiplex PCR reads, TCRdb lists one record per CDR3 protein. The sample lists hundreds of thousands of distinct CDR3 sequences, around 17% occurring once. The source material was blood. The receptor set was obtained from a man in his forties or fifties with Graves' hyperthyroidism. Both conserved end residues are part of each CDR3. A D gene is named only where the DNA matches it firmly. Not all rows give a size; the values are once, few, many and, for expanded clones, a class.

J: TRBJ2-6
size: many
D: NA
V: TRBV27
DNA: TGTGCCAGCAGTTTAATGGTCTCTGGGGCCAACGTCCTGACTTTC
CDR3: CASSLMVSGANVLTF

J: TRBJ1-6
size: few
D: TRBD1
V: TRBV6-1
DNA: TGTGCCAGCAGCCGGGACAGGCTCTATAATTCACCCCTCCACTTT
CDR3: CASSRDRLYNSPLHF

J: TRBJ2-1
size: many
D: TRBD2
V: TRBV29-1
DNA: TGCAGCGTTGAAGGGATTAGCGGGGGGCCCCCCTCCAATGAGCAGTTCTTC
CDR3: CSVEGISGGPPSNEQFF

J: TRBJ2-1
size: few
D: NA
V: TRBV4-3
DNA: TGCGCCAGCAGCCAGAAGGATGAGCAGTTCTTC
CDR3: CASSQKDEQFF

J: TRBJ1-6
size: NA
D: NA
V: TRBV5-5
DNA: TGTGCCAGCAGCTTGGTTACAGCGACGGGTTCACCCCTCCACTTT
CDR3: CASSLVTATGSPLHF

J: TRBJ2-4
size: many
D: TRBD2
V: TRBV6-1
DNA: TGTGCCGTAGCGGGGGGGCCGGCCAAAAACATTCAGTACTTC
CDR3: CAVAGGPAKNIQYF

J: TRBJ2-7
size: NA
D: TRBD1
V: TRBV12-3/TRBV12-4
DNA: TGTGCCAGCAGTTTCACCGCAGGGGGCTACGAGCAGTACTTC
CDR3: CASSFTAGGYEQYF

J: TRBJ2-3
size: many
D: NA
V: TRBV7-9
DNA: TGTGCCAGCAGCTACACATCAGATACGCAGTATTTT
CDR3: CASSYTSDTQYF

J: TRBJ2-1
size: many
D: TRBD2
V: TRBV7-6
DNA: TGTGCCAGCAGCTCGGGACTAGCGGGCCTTGGGGAGCAGTTCTTC
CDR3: CASSSGLAGLGEQFF

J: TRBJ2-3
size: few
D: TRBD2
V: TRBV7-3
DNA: TGTGCCAGCAGCCGACTAGCGGGGGGCCGCGGGGGGGATACGCAGTATTTT
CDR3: CASSRLAGGRGGDTQYF

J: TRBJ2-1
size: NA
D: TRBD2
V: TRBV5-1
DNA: TGCGCCAGCAGCGGCAGGGAGGGATCTAATGAGCAGTTCTTC
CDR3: CASSGREGSNEQFF

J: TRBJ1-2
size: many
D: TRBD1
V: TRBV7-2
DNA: TGTGCCAGCAGCTCCCGGGACAGGGGACGAGGCTACACCTTC
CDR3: CASSSRDRGRGYTF

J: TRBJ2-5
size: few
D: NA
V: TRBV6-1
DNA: TGTGCCAGCAGTGAAGGTTCGACAGGAAAAGAGACCCAGTACTTC
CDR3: CASSEGSTGKETQYF

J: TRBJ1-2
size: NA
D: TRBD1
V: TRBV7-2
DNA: TGTGCCAGCAGCTTACGATGGGGACAGGGCTATGGCTACACCTTC
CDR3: CASSLRWGQGYGYTF

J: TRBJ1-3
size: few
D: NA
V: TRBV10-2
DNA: TGCGCCAGCAGAGGTACTGAAGGGCAGGGGTTACCTGGAAACACCATATATTTT
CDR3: CASRGTEGQGLPGNTIYF

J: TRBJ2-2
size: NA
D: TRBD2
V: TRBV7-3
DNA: TGTGCCAGCAGCCGACTAGCGGGGCCCGGGGAGCTGTTTTTT
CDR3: CASSRLAGPGELFF